This T cell receptor (beta chain) was sequenced for a study of vaccination and CD4 T cells after COVID-19. Study observations and caveats: Convalescent patients displayed a median around 86% of reactive clones emerging only post-vaccination. Relatively few convalescent patients and no early post-infection timepoints were analyzed.

Sequence data for DNA of cultured CD4+ T cells were generated by the Oncomine TCR Beta short-read assay. TCRdb itself ran the PCR reads through MiXCR, one entry per CDR3 protein. The sample contains roughly 10,000 distinct CDR3 sequences, around 54% of which appear only once. Germline CDR1 reads DFQATT; CDR2 reads SNEGSKA (reference sequence). The CDR3 is 15 amino acids. V was clipped by 6 bases and J by 1 base; unmatched bases: 8. The sample holds one count of this clonotype. The antigen remains unidentified. Treatment of the sample: roughly ten-day PBMC culture with coronavirus spike peptide pools or control peptides (ViraFEST assay).

Source material: CD4+ T cells from blood, cultured in vitro. The V call is TRBV20-1, the J call TRBJ2-7; TRBD2 matches 11 bases. The TCR originated in a human donor who had recovered from COVID-19. CDR3 protein: CSANYGTSGSYEQYF. The CDR3 nucleotides are TGCAGTGCCAACTACGGGACTAGCGGTTCCTACGAGCAGTACTTC.